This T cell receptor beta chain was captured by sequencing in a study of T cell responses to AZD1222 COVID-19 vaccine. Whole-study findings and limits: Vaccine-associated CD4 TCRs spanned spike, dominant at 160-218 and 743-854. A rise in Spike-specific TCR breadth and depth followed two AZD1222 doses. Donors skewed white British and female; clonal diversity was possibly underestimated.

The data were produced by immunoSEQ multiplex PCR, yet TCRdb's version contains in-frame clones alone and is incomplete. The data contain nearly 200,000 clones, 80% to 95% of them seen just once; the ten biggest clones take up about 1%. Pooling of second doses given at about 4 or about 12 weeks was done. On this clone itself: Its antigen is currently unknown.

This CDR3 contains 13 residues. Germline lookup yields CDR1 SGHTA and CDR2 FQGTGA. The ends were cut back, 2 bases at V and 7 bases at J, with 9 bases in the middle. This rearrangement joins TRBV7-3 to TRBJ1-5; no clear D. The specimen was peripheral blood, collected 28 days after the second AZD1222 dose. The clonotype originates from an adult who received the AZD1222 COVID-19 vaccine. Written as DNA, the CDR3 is TGTGCCAGCAGCTTATCGGTCGGGCAGCCCCAGCATTTT. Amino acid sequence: CASSLSVGQPQHF.